Listed below are T cell receptor beta chains from one sample, sequenced in a study of blood T cells in healthy people across ages. MiXCR, applied by TCRdb to the 5' RACE reads, yields one record per CDR3 protein. The data contain about 730,000 distinct CDR3 sequences, roughly two fifths of them seen just once; the ten biggest clones take up around 20%. Sequencing used blood. The receptors stem from a woman aged 60 to 75 in good health. Both conserved end residues are part of each CDR3. D genes are given only for firm matches. Expanded clones get a size class; other rows say once, few or many, or leave the size out.

j_call: TRBJ2-5; d_call: -; clone_size: many; v_call: TRBV20-1; cdr3_aa: CSATRTAQETQYF; cdr3_nt: TGCAGTGCTACTAGGACAGCCCAAGAGACCCAGTACTTC
j_call: TRBJ2-7; d_call: TRBD2; clone_size: -; v_call: TRBV7-2; cdr3_aa: CASSLGLAGRGGYEQYF; cdr3_nt: TGTGCCAGCAGCTTGGGACTAGCGGGTCGGGGGGGCTACGAGCAGTACTTC
j_call: TRBJ2-3; d_call: TRBD1; clone_size: -; v_call: TRBV28; cdr3_aa: CASQQGSSTDTQYF; cdr3_nt: TGTGCCAGCCAACAGGGGAGTAGTACAGATACGCAGTATTTT
j_call: TRBJ2-3; d_call: TRBD2; clone_size: -; v_call: TRBV9; cdr3_aa: CASSVATSGGATDTQYF; cdr3_nt: TGTGCCAGCAGCGTAGCAACTAGCGGGGGGGCCACAGATACGCAGTATTTT
j_call: TRBJ1-2; d_call: TRBD1; clone_size: -; v_call: TRBV27; cdr3_aa: CASSLGHGQGAYGYTF; cdr3_nt: TGTGCCAGCAGTCTAGGACACGGACAGGGAGCCTATGGCTACACCTTC
j_call: TRBJ2-7; d_call: TRBD2; clone_size: -; v_call: TRBV20-1; cdr3_aa: CSARLAGGSYEQYF; cdr3_nt: TGCAGTGCCCGTTTAGCGGGGGGTTCCTACGAGCAGTACTTC
j_call: TRBJ2-3; d_call: TRBD1; clone_size: few; v_call: TRBV5-1; cdr3_aa: CASSLGTQGADTQYF; cdr3_nt: TGCGCCAGCAGCTTGGGGACCCAGGGGGCAGATACGCAGTATTTT
j_call: TRBJ2-1; d_call: TRBD2; clone_size: many; v_call: TRBV5-6; cdr3_aa: CASSPGLAGEEQFF; cdr3_nt: TGTGCCAGCAGCCCGGGACTAGCGGGAGAGGAGCAGTTCTTC
j_call: TRBJ2-2; d_call: -; clone_size: few; v_call: TRBV20-1; cdr3_aa: CSARGPGLKTGELFF; cdr3_nt: TGCAGTGCTAGGGGACCGGGACTTAAAACCGGGGAGCTGTTTTTT
j_call: TRBJ2-1; d_call: TRBD2; clone_size: -; v_call: TRBV7-8; cdr3_aa: CASSLGTSSYSYNEQFF; cdr3_nt: TGTGCCAGCAGCCTCGGGACTAGCAGTTACTCCTACAATGAGCAGTTCTTC
j_call: TRBJ2-1; d_call: -; clone_size: many; v_call: TRBV4-3; cdr3_aa: CASSQFDRSSYNEQFF; cdr3_nt: TGCGCCAGCAGCCAATTCGACAGGAGCTCCTACAATGAGCAGTTCTTC
j_call: TRBJ2-3; d_call: TRBD2; clone_size: few; v_call: TRBV13; cdr3_aa: CASSLKAGTSGTSDTQYF; cdr3_nt: TGTGCCAGCAGCTTAAAGGCCGGGACTAGCGGGACGTCAGATACGCAGTATTTT
j_call: TRBJ1-1; d_call: -; clone_size: once; v_call: TRBV27; cdr3_aa: CASMGGTEAFF; cdr3_nt: TGTGCCAGCATGGGGGGCACTGAAGCTTTCTTT
j_call: TRBJ2-3; d_call: -; clone_size: -; v_call: TRBV6-5; cdr3_aa: CAVRSDTQYF; cdr3_nt: TGTGCCGTAAGATCTGATACGCAGTATTTT
j_call: TRBJ2-5; d_call: -; clone_size: few; v_call: TRBV5-1; cdr3_aa: CASSFTGPQETQYF; cdr3_nt: TGCGCCAGCAGCTTCACGGGACCTCAAGAGACCCAGTACTTC
j_call: TRBJ2-5; d_call: -; clone_size: once; v_call: TRBV3-1; cdr3_aa: CASSQEGTEGETQYF; cdr3_nt: TGTGCCAGCAGCCAAGAGGGTACCGAAGGGGAGACCCAGTACTTC
j_call: TRBJ2-4; d_call: TRBD2; clone_size: many; v_call: TRBV4-3; cdr3_aa: CASSQRLAGENIQYF; cdr3_nt: TGCGCCAGCAGCCAACGCCTAGCGGGAGAGAACATTCAGTACTTC
j_call: TRBJ1-4; d_call: -; clone_size: few; v_call: TRBV20-1; cdr3_aa: CSASLPSVEKLFF; cdr3_nt: TGCAGTGCTAGCCTCCCCTCAGTTGAAAAACTGTTTTTT
j_call: TRBJ2-5; d_call: -; clone_size: -; v_call: TRBV29-1; cdr3_aa: CSSAGQGLREQYF; cdr3_nt: TGCAGCTCCGCCGGGCAGGGGCTCCGGGAGCAGTACTTC
j_call: TRBJ2-3; d_call: -; clone_size: -; v_call: TRBV7-2; cdr3_aa: CASSLEGRVATDTQYF; cdr3_nt: TGTGCCAGCAGCTTAGAGGGCAGGGTGGCGACAGATACGCAGTATTTT
j_call: TRBJ2-1; d_call: -; clone_size: -; v_call: TRBV4-2; cdr3_aa: CASSQDPRNEQFF; cdr3_nt: TGTGCCAGCAGCCAAGATCCACGTAATGAGCAGTTCTTC
j_call: TRBJ2-5; d_call: TRBD2; clone_size: -; v_call: TRBV9; cdr3_aa: CVSSPTSGQETQYF; cdr3_nt: TGTGTCAGCAGCCCCACTAGCGGCCAAGAGACCCAGTACTTC
j_call: TRBJ1-5; d_call: -; clone_size: -; v_call: TRBV20-1; cdr3_aa: CSARGQANNQPQHF; cdr3_nt: TGCAGTGCGAGAGGGCAGGCGAACAATCAGCCCCAGCATTTT
j_call: TRBJ1-5; d_call: -; clone_size: few; v_call: TRBV5-1; cdr3_aa: CASREGQSNQPQHF; cdr3_nt: TGCGCCAGCAGAGAGGGTCAGAGCAATCAGCCCCAGCATTTT
j_call: TRBJ2-7; d_call: TRBD2; clone_size: -; v_call: TRBV29-1; cdr3_aa: CSVRGGRGGYEQYF; cdr3_nt: TGCAGCGTCCGGGGGGGGCGCGGAGGCTACGAGCAGTACTTC
j_call: TRBJ1-1; d_call: -; clone_size: -; v_call: TRBV10-3; cdr3_aa: CAISESKTVAEAFF; cdr3_nt: TGTGCCATCAGTGAGTCTAAGACAGTAGCTGAAGCTTTCTTT
j_call: TRBJ2-4; d_call: TRBD1; clone_size: -; v_call: TRBV6-5; cdr3_aa: CASSRGQGKYIQYF; cdr3_nt: TGTGCCAGCAGTCGAGGACAGGGGAAGTACATTCAGTACTTC
j_call: TRBJ1-4; d_call: -; clone_size: -; v_call: TRBV15; cdr3_aa: CTTNTDATNEKLFF; cdr3_nt: TGTACCACCAACACGGACGCAACTAATGAAAAACTGTTTTTT
j_call: TRBJ2-1; d_call: -; clone_size: -; v_call: TRBV6-2/TRBV6-3; cdr3_aa: CASSRPMSSYNEQFF; cdr3_nt: TGTGCCAGCAGCCGCCCTATGAGCTCCTACAATGAGCAGTTCTTC
j_call: TRBJ2-7; d_call: -; clone_size: few; v_call: TRBV12-3/TRBV12-4; cdr3_aa: CASSPSVTYEQYF; cdr3_nt: TGTGCCAGCAGTCCTAGCGTTACCTACGAGCAGTACTTC
j_call: TRBJ1-4; d_call: TRBD1; clone_size: few; v_call: TRBV3-1; cdr3_aa: CASSQGQGQEKLFF; cdr3_nt: TGTGCCAGCAGCCAAGGACAGGGGCAAGAAAAACTGTTTTTT